Listed below are T cell receptor beta chains from one sample, sequenced in a study of beta chain features in type 1 diabetes. Libraries were prepared by immunoSEQ multiplex PCR; TCRdb keeps only in-frame clonotypes and omits some of them. The table lists around 260,000 clones, over 20% of them singletons, with 0.028% in the top ten. The sequencing input was naive CD4+ T cells from blood. The receptor set was obtained from a woman aged 35 to 49 with type 1 diabetes. Both conserved end residues are part of each CDR3. The D gene is left open where the match is weak. Size tells how often a clone was seen (once, few, many) or the class of an expanded clone, and some rows leave it out.

V	size	J	D	CDR3	DNA
TRBV28	NA	TRBJ1-1	NA	CASSLTDKTNTEAFF	TGTGCCAGCAGTTTAACCGACAAGACGAACACTGAAGCTTTCTTT
TRBV4-3	few	TRBJ1-2	NA	CASSQGGLSLHGYTF	TGCGCCAGCAGCCAAGGAGGTCTCTCCTTGCATGGCTACACCTTC
TRBV6-5	NA	TRBJ2-3	NA	CASSLVGGGDTQYF	TGTGCCAGCAGTTTGGTGGGAGGCGGGGATACGCAGTATTTT
TRBV15	NA	TRBJ2-5	TRBD1	CATSSYGQGKETQYF	TGTGCCACCAGCAGTTACGGACAGGGCAAAGAGACCCAGTACTTC
TRBV7-2	NA	TRBJ2-1	TRBD1	CASSLEQGPNEQFF	TGTGCCAGCAGCTTAGAACAGGGGCCCAATGAGCAGTTCTTC
TRBV18	NA	TRBJ1-1	TRBD1	CASSLTGGDTEAFF	TGTGCCAGCTCACTGACAGGGGGGGACACTGAAGCTTTCTTT
TRBV5-6	NA	TRBJ2-5	NA	CASSFDSEVLETQYF	TGTGCCAGCAGCTTCGACAGTGAGGTTTTGGAGACCCAGTACTTC
TRBV28	few	TRBJ1-5	NA	CASKGGVGNQPQHF	TGTGCCAGCAAGGGCGGGGTGGGCAATCAGCCCCAGCATTTT
TRBV6-5	few	TRBJ1-1	NA	CASNREQNTEAFF	TGTGCCAGCAACAGGGAACAGAACACTGAAGCTTTCTTT
TRBV6-6	few	TRBJ1-2	TRBD1	CASSDRETNYGYTF	TGTGCCAGCAGTGACAGGGAGACTAACTATGGCTACACCTTC
TRBV9	NA	TRBJ2-6	TRBD1	CASSVGQGVGANVLTF	TGTGCCAGCAGCGTAGGCCAGGGGGTGGGGGCCAACGTCCTGACTTTC
TRBV25-1	NA	TRBJ2-3	NA	CASSESRWGQGTDTQYF	TGTGCCAGCAGTGAATCTCGGTGGGGCCAGGGCACAGATACGCAGTATTTT
TRBV5-6	few	TRBJ2-5	NA	CASSLRERTQYF	TGTGCCAGCAGCTTGCGGGAAAGGACCCAGTACTTC
TRBV7-9	NA	TRBJ1-6	NA	CASSPLTGNSPLHF	TGTGCCAGCAGCCCACTGACAGGAAATTCACCCCTCCACTTT
TRBV5-1	NA	TRBJ1-1	NA	CASSLVSRGESEAFF	TGCGCCAGCAGCTTGGTCTCCAGGGGTGAGAGTGAAGCTTTCTTT
TRBV5-1	NA	TRBJ1-1	NA	CASSLRVANTEAFF	TGCGCCAGCAGCTTACGGGTGGCGAACACTGAAGCTTTCTTT
TRBV25-1	few	TRBJ2-7	NA	CASSPLVKYEQYF	TGTGCCAGCAGCCCACTAGTTAAGTACGAGCAGTACTTC
TRBV5-1	few	TRBJ2-2	NA	CASSLVTFGGELFF	TGCGCCAGCAGCTTGGTGACTTTTGGCGGGGAGCTGTTTTTT
TRBV5-4	few	TRBJ1-2	TRBD1	CASSPDRDFYGYTF	TGCGCCAGCAGCCCGGACAGGGATTTCTATGGCTACACCTTC
TRBV25-1	few	TRBJ2-2	TRBD2	CASSTSGLANTGELFF	TGTGCCAGCAGCACCTCAGGACTAGCAAACACCGGGGAGCTGTTTTTT
TRBV4-3	NA	TRBJ2-7	TRBD2	CASSPGLAGPSSYEQYF	TGCGCCAGCAGCCCGGGACTAGCGGGCCCGAGCTCCTACGAGCAGTACTTC
TRBV4-2	NA	TRBJ2-1	TRBD1	CASSQDEGARINEQFF	TGTGCCAGCAGCCAAGATGAGGGGGCGCGAATAAATGAGCAGTTCTTC
TRBV27	once	TRBJ1-6	TRBD1	CASSLRTGGNSPLHF	TGTGCCAGCAGTCTAAGGACAGGGGGTAATTCACCCCTCCACTTT
TRBV5-1	few	TRBJ2-1	TRBD2	CASSLWSAGGSNEQFF	TGCGCCAGCAGCTTGTGGAGTGCGGGAGGGTCCAATGAGCAGTTCTTC
TRBV7-2	NA	TRBJ1-6	TRBD1	CASSFSLNTGERNSPLHF	TGTGCCAGCAGCTTCTCACTTAATACAGGGGAACGTAATTCACCCCTCCACTTT
TRBV30	NA	TRBJ2-7	TRBD2	CAWNSGRALEQYF	TGTGCCTGGAACTCTGGGAGGGCCCTCGAGCAGTACTTC
TRBV9	NA	TRBJ2-1	TRBD2	CASSSGTNSYNEQFF	TGTGCCAGCAGCAGCGGGACGAACTCCTACAATGAGCAGTTCTTC
TRBV30	NA	TRBJ1-2	NA	CAWRARTDSNYGYTF	TGTGCCTGGAGGGCCCGGACAGATTCGAACTATGGCTACACCTTC
TRBV14	NA	TRBJ2-7	NA	CASSQVVAEQYF	TGTGCCAGCAGCCAAGTAGTTGCCGAGCAGTACTTC
TRBV6-5	few	TRBJ2-2	TRBD2	CASSYGGSTGELFF	TGTGCCAGCAGTTACGGCGGGAGCACCGGGGAGCTGTTTTTT
TRBV4-3	NA	TRBJ2-1	TRBD2	CASSQDSGRRWNEQFF	TGCGCCAGCAGCCAAGATAGCGGGAGACGGTGGAATGAGCAGTTCTTC
TRBV28	NA	TRBJ2-7	NA	CASRGTGHYSYEQYF	TGTGCCAGCAGGGGGACTGGACACTACTCCTACGAGCAGTACTTC
TRBV29-1	NA	TRBJ2-5	NA	CSVAASQETQYF	TGCAGCGTTGCGGCTAGCCAAGAGACCCAGTACTTC
TRBV4-3	few	TRBJ1-2	NA	CASSQGWGKDGYTF	TGCGCCAGCAGCCAAGGTTGGGGCAAGGATGGCTACACCTTC